One sample yielded the 25 T cell receptor beta chains listed below, sequenced in a study of human T cells and chemical hapten exposure. As to time point: patch test 1, 2 weeks after DPC sensitization. Treatment indicated: therapeutic diphenylcyclopropenone sensitization with weekly scalp DPC. MiXCR, run by TCRdb on the RACE reads, gives a single entry per CDR3 protein. The sample contains 71,000 or so distinct CDR3 sequences, 9.8% of which appear only once. The material was whole blood, obtained in connection with sensitization to the hapten diphenylcyclopropenone (DPC). These receptors were taken from a woman between 35 and 50 years old with alopecia areata. Some clones in this sample may be carry-over from other donors' samples.

This clonotype was detected ten times or more. The J gene is TRBJ2-1, the V gene TRBV10-2; 12 bases match TRBD2. With 6 bases clipped from V and 4 bases from J, the junction kept 10 bases outside the gene matches. Germline CDR1 WSHSY, CDR2 SAAADI. This CDR3 is 17 amino acids long. The CDR3 region has the DNA TGCGCCAGCAGGACTAGCGGGGGCCCAACACTATACAATGAGCAGTTCTTC. Its translation is CASRTSGGPTLYNEQFF.

This clonotype showed up many times. The chain couples TRBV7-2 to TRBJ1-1; no reliable D call. The V end was cut by 5 bases, the J end by 2 bases, with 12 bases between. This CDR3 has 14 residues. Looked up from germline, CDR1 is SGHTA and CDR2 is FQGNSA. CDR3 sequence: CASSRAGVNTEAFF. The CDR3 DNA reads as TGTGCCAGCAGCCGAGCCGGTGTTAACACTGAAGCTTTCTTT. Full variable domain (missing parts from reference TRBV7-2 and TRBJ1-1): GAGVSQSPSNKVTEKGKDVELRCDPISGHTALYWYRQSLGQGLEFLIYFQGNSAPDKSGLPSDRFSAERTGGSVSTLTIQRTQQEDSAVYLCASSRAGVNTEAFFGQGTRLTVV.

This clonotype was found many times. J is TRBJ2-5 and V is TRBV5-1; 7 bases align to TRBD1. The germline gives CDR1 SGHRS, CDR2 YFSETQ. Unmatched junction bases numbered 10, after V lost 4 bases and J lost 4 bases. This CDR3 has 15 residues. The CDR3: CASSLSTGNTETQYF. CDR3 in DNA: TGCGCCAGCAGCCTATCGACAGGGAATACAGAGACCCAGTACTTC.

This clonotype has more than one count but fewer than ten. V usage is TRBV9 and J usage is TRBJ1-1; tentatively, D is TRBD1 (6 bases). The germline V and J ends were trimmed by 5 bases and 8 bases, with 19 bases remaining between them. Germline V gene data show CDR1 as SGDLS and CDR2 as YYNGEE. CDR3 length equals 14 residues. The CDR3 nucleotides read TGTGCCAGCAGTAGTATGGGCTGGGGGGCGGAAGCTTTCTTT. It specifies CASSSMGWGAEAFF.

This clonotype was counted at least ten times. The genes are TRBV20-1 and TRBJ1-1; D ambiguous. V dropped 4 bases and J dropped 0 bases, with 12 bases sitting between them. This CDR3 is built from 14 residues. Per germline, CDR1 DFQATT and CDR2 SNEGSKA (reference sequence). The CDR3 DNA reads TGCAGTGCTAACCCCCCAGGCATGAACACTGAAGCTTTCTTT. Its protein product is CSANPPGMNTEAFF.

The chain combines TRBV7-6 with TRBJ1-5; D uncertain. This CDR3 region has 12 residues. The V and J ends lost 3 bases and 4 bases respectively, with 4 bases between them. Per the germline V gene, CDR1 is SGHVS and CDR2 is FNYEAQ. CDR3 nucleotide sequence: TGTGCCAGCAGCTTTAGAAATCAGCCCCAGCATTTT. Translated: CASSFRNQPQHF.

The V and J genes are TRBV4-2 and TRBJ2-7; TRBD2 matches at 11 bases. This CDR3 has 16 residues. V shed 4 bases, J shed 1 base, and the junction held 6 bases outside the gene matches. Germline V gene sequence: CDR1 LGHNA, CDR2 YNFKEQ. The CDR3 bases are TGTGCCAGCAGCCCCGGACTAGCGGGTGGATCCTACGAGCAGTACTTC. It is translated as CASSPGLAGGSYEQYF.

This clonotype appeared a few times. The chain carries TRBV5-1 and TRBJ1-5; D not certain. CDR3 length equals 15 residues. Germline CDR1 SGHRS, CDR2 YFSETQ. V lost 0 bases, J lost 0 bases, and 7 bases lay in between. CDR3 coding DNA: TGCGCCAGCAGCTTGGAAGGTAATAGCAATCAGCCCCAGCATTTT. Protein: CASSLEGNSNQPQHF.

This clonotype appeared many times. The chain joins TRBV29-1 to TRBJ2-1, with D perhaps given as TRBD1 or TRBD2 (7 bases each). V was trimmed by 6 bases and J by 9 bases, leaving 21 bases between them. This CDR3 spans 14 amino acids. The germline V gene encodes CDR1 SQVTM and CDR2 ANQGSEA. The CDR3 loop reads CSVQRLAGGGEQFF. The CDR3, as DNA: TGCAGCGTCCAAAGGCTAGCAGGGGGGGGTGAGCAGTTCTTC.

CDR3 in amino acids: CASSPLTAVGYTF. Written as DNA, the CDR3 is TGTGCCAGCAGCCCCCTCACAGCAGTTGGCTACACCTTC. V and J are TRBV14 and TRBJ1-2; D unclear. The V and J ends lost 4 bases and 7 bases respectively, with 13 bases between them. The CDR3 contains 13 residues. The germline V gene has CDR1 SGHDN and CDR2 FVKESK. Looking up the rest from reference TRBV14 and TRBJ1-2 gives the full variable domain: EAGVTQFPSHSVIEKGQTVTLRCDPISGHDNLYWYRRVMGKEIKFLLHFVKESKQDESGMPNNRFLAERTGGTYSTLKVQPAELEDSGVYFCASSPLTAVGYTFGSGTRLTVV.

At least ten counts were recorded for this clonotype. The V and J genes are TRBV19 and TRBJ2-6, with 8 bases identical to TRBD2. CDR3 length: 15 residues. Germline V gene lookup returns CDR1 LNHDA and CDR2 SQIVND (reference sequence). V shed 10 bases, J shed 2 bases, and the junction held 7 bases outside the gene matches. The CDR3 DNA reads TGTGCCACTATCCGCGGGGGGCCTGGGGCCAACGTCCTGACTTTC. The encoded protein is CATIRGGPGANVLTF. Combining the CDR3 with reference TRBV19 and TRBJ2-6 gives the whole variable domain DGGITQSPKYLFRKEGQNVTLSCEQNLNHDAMYWYRQDPGQGLRLIYYSQIVNDFQKGDIAEGYSVSREKKESFPLTVTSAQKNPTAFYLCATIRGGPGANVLTFGAGSRLTVL.

The rearrangement links TRBV3-1 to TRBJ2-6; D is unclear. This CDR3 spans 16 amino acids. V was clipped by 4 bases and J by 2 bases, with 12 bases between them. The germline V gene encodes CDR1 LGHDT and CDR2 YNNKEL (reference sequence). CDR3 coding DNA: TGTGCCAGCAGCCGCGAAGGAACTGCTGGGGCCAACGTCCTGACTTTC. Its translation: CASSREGTAGANVLTF.

Ten or more counts support this clonotype. V usage is TRBV3-1 and J usage is TRBJ2-1, with a weak D call TRBD2 (5 bases). The V and J ends lost 0 bases and 7 bases respectively, with 10 bases between them. Germline CDR1 is LGHDT and CDR2 is YNNKEL (reference sequence). The CDR3 runs 14 residues. The CDR3 coding sequence is TGTGCCAGCAGCCAAGAAGCTAGCTTGAATGAGCAGTTCTTC. This gives the protein CASSQEASLNEQFF.

This chain links TRBV11-1 with TRBJ2-7; D is possibly TRBD1 (5 bases). The CDR3 consists of 13 residues. Germline CDR1 and CDR2: SGHAT and FQDESV (reference sequence). Trimming took off 4 bases at V and 3 bases at J, with 10 bases between the two ends. CDR3 region: CASSSTDSYEQYF. The CDR3 nucleotides read TGTGCCAGCAGCTCAACCGACAGCTACGAGCAGTACTTC.

This clonotype was counted at least ten times. The V and J genes are TRBV6-5 and TRBJ1-6; D unclear. This CDR3 is 15 amino acids long. V gave up 5 bases and J gave up 7 bases, with 15 bases separating them. Germline assignment: CDR1 MNHEY and CDR2 SVGAGI. CDR3 amino acids: CASSPMTHINSPLHF. DNA of the CDR3: TGTGCCAGCAGTCCTATGACACATATAAATTCACCCCTCCACTTT.

For this clonotype: It may be a read error: a sequence one base away is much more abundant. The V gene is TRBV7-9, the J gene TRBJ1-3; D is unclear. In germline, CDR1 is SEHNR, CDR2 FQNEAQ (reference sequence). CDR3 length: 14 amino acids. CDR3 in amino acids: CASSSLAMRNTICF. The CDR3 DNA reads TGTGCCAGCAGCTCCTTGGCAATGAGAAACACCATATGTTTT.

This chain uses TRBV6-5 with TRBJ1-6, with D perhaps matching TRBD1 (6 bases). The CDR3 loop spans 15 amino acids. Germline V gene sequence: CDR1 MNHEY, CDR2 SVGAGI. V lost 0 bases and J lost 10, with 13 bases in between. CDR3 DNA sequence: TGTGCCAGCAGTTACTCGGGGGGGGCAGGGTCACCCCTCCACTTT. It is translated as CASSYSGGAGSPLHF.

The sample holds a few counts of this clonotype. CDR3 sequence: CASVRETGELFF. CDR3 bases: TGTGCCAGCGTTCGGGAAACCGGGGAGCTGTTTTTT. This chain uses TRBV28 with TRBJ2-2; tentatively, D is TRBD2 (5 bases). The CDR3 has 12 residues. The ends were cut back, 8 bases at V and 5 bases at J, with 9 bases in the middle. Germline CDR1 MDHEN, CDR2 SYDVKM.

This clonotype has at least ten counts. The rearrangement links TRBV6-6 to TRBJ1-5; D is possibly TRBD1 (5 bases). Germline loops: CDR1 MNHNY, CDR2 SVGAGI (reference sequence). With 0 bases removed from V and 4 bases from J, the gap between germline ends came to 7 bases. This CDR3 spans 14 amino acids. CDR3 coding DNA: TGTGCCAGCAGTTACTCGGGACCAAATCAGCCCCAGCATTTT. It specifies CASSYSGPNQPQHF.

This clonotype showed up just a few times. V and J are TRBV18 and TRBJ1-1; D remains unclear. The CDR3 loop spans 16 amino acids. The germline V gene encodes CDR1 KGHSH and CDR2 LQKENI. V gave up 3 bases and J gave up 12 bases, with 26 bases separating them. The DNA of the CDR3 is TGTGCCAGCTCACCCCCAGATGGCGGATCTGCCGGCTGGACTTTCTTT. This sequence encodes CASSPPDGGSAGWTFF.

This chain connects TRBV12-3 or TRBV12-4 to TRBJ1-1, with no clear D. Deletions cut 3 bases from V and 1 base from J, with 6 bases between. This CDR3 comprises 13 residues. This CDR3 is CASSFWSNTEAFF. The CDR3 DNA reads TGTGCCAGCAGTTTTTGGTCGAACACTGAAGCTTTCTTT.

V and J are TRBV20-1 and TRBJ1-5; a possible D gene is TRBD1 (5 bases). CDR3 size: 15 residues. Deletions cut 3 bases from V and 2 bases from J, with 14 bases between. Germline CDR1 is DFQATT and CDR2 is SNEGSKA (reference sequence). This chain's CDR3 is CSASGRARGNQPQHF. The DNA of the CDR3 is TGCAGTGCTAGCGGCAGGGCCCGTGGCAATCAGCCCCAGCATTTT.

This clonotype appeared many times. The rearrangement joins TRBV28 to TRBJ2-7; no reliable D call. The V end was cut by 8 bases, the J end by 2 bases, with 7 bases between. Germline V gives CDR1 MDHEN, CDR2 SYDVKM. This CDR3 contains 11 residues. The DNA for the CDR3 is TGTGCCAGCGAGGCCACCTACGAGCAGTACTTC. Translation: CASEATYEQYF.

This clonotype came up many times. The chain couples TRBV2 to TRBJ2-4; D is perhaps TRBD1 (5 bases). V was pared by 6 bases and J by 3 bases, with 21 bases between. The CDR3 runs to 17 residues. CDR1 and CDR2 from the germline V gene are SNHLY and FYNNEI. The CDR3 loop reads CASRIGTGWGSKNIQYF. DNA for the CDR3: TGTGCCAGCAGGATCGGCACAGGTTGGGGTAGCAAAAACATTCAGTACTTC.

This clonotype has at least ten counts. The gene calls are TRBV11-3 and TRBJ2-1, with 11 bases fitting TRBD2. The V segment lost 5 bases and the J segment 10 bases; nucleotides outside the gene matches: 7. Germline CDR1 reads SGHNT; CDR2 reads YENEEA. The CDR3 runs to 14 residues. CDR3 coding DNA: TGTGCCAGCAGCGACGGACTAGCGGGCTCCGAGCAGTTCTTC. The encoded protein is CASSDGLAGSEQFF.